Each of the 23 T cell receptor beta chains below was sequenced from the same sample in a study of shared clonotypes between healthy human individuals. Libraries were prepared by immunoSEQ multiplex PCR; TCRdb keeps only in-frame clonotypes and omits some of them. The table records 2.3 million or so clones, approximately 95% of them present only once. The specimen was naive CD4+ T cells from PBMCs. The subset denotes: CD45RA+ positively selected. The receptor set was obtained from a man aged 18 to 35 in good health. Some clones in this sample may be carry-over from other donors' samples.

This chain connects TRBV5-1 to TRBJ2-1; TRBD2 matches at 7 bases. Germline values: CDR1 SGHRS, CDR2 YFSETQ. The V segment lost 4 bases and the J segment 5 bases; nucleotides outside the gene matches: 3. The CDR3 is 13 amino acids. CDR3 sequence: CASSRDYNNEQFF. The CDR3 bases are TGCGCCAGCAGCCGGGACTATAACAATGAGCAGTTCTTC.

The rearrangement links TRBV19 to TRBJ1-5; D is unclear. The length of the CDR3 is 16 residues. V gave up 3 bases and J gave up 0 bases, with 12 bases separating them. From germline, CDR1 is LNHDA and CDR2 SQIVND (reference sequence). CDR3 sequence reads: CASSILTGDSNQPQHF. In DNA form, the CDR3 reads TGTGCCAGTAGTATTCTGACGGGAGATAGCAATCAGCCCCAGCATTTT.

The genes are TRBV10-3 and TRBJ1-1; 8 positions agree with TRBD1. Trimming took 3 bases from V and 2 from J; bases not matched to a gene: 5. Germline V lookup: CDR1 ENHRY, CDR2 SYGVKD. The CDR3 consists of 15 residues. The CDR3 sequence is CAISDQGQDNTEAFF. For the CDR3, the DNA is TGTGCCATCAGTGACCAGGGACAGGACAACACTGAAGCTTTCTTT.

This clone was seen only once. The V call is TRBV25-1, the J call TRBJ2-7, with TRBD1 as a possible D gene (5 bases). V was clipped by 5 bases and J by 2 bases, with 13 bases between them. The germline V gene has CDR1 MGHDK and CDR2 SYGVNS. This CDR3 spans 14 amino acids. CDR3 protein: CASSSGALPYEQYF. The DNA of the CDR3 is TGTGCCAGCAGTTCTGGGGCCCTTCCCTACGAGCAGTACTTC.

The chain employs TRBV19 and TRBJ2-1; 9 nucleotides line up with TRBD2. The ends lost 1 base at V and 5 bases at J; junction bases unmatched: 6. This CDR3 has 16 amino acids. Looked up from germline, CDR1 is LNHDA and CDR2 is SQIVND (reference sequence). The CDR3 sequence is CASSIVAGGPDNEQFF. As DNA, the CDR3 is TGTGCCAGTAGTATAGTGGCGGGAGGGCCTGACAATGAGCAGTTCTTC.

The chain links TRBV4-2 to TRBJ2-5; D ambiguous. Germline V gene data show CDR1 as LGHNA and CDR2 as YNFKEQ. V gave up 0 bases and J gave up 6 bases, with 5 bases separating them. The CDR3 contains 12 residues. CDR3 protein: CASSQEAKTQYF. In nucleotides, the CDR3 is TGTGCCAGCAGCCAAGAGGCCAAGACCCAGTACTTC.

The chain employs TRBV4-1 and TRBJ2-3; 7 positions match TRBD2. V lost 5 bases and J lost 2; bases outside the gene matches: 7. CDR3 length: 15 residues. Germline values: CDR1 MGHRA, CDR2 YSYEKL. CDR3 amino acids: CASSGGDYYTDTQYF. The CDR3 nucleotides read TGCGCCAGCAGCGGGGGGGACTACTACACAGATACGCAGTATTTT.

Comment on this clone: The sample contains more than one DNA sequence encoding this CDR3. CDR3 sequence: CASSRGQTQETQYF. The DNA of the CDR3 is TGCGCCAGCAGTCGGGGACAGACCCAAGAGACCCAGTACTTC. This chain uses TRBV4-1 with TRBJ2-5, with 7 positions matching TRBD1. From germline, CDR1 is MGHRA and CDR2 YSYEKL. The trim removed 6 bases at V and 1 base at J, leaving 5 bases unmatched. This CDR3 is built from 14 residues.

As regards this clone: The sample carries other DNA sequences with the same CDR3. The chain combines TRBV28 with TRBJ2-3; 9 bases agree with TRBD2. The V gene's germline CDR1 is MDHEN and CDR2 SYDVKM. This CDR3 is 15 amino acids long. Unmatched junction bases numbered 2, after V lost 4 bases and J lost 0 bases. CDR3 sequence reads: CASSSTSGSTDTQYF. CDR3 nucleotide sequence: TGTGCCAGCAGTTCGACTAGCGGAAGCACAGATACGCAGTATTTT.

V gene TRBV4-2 combines with J gene TRBJ1-2; D ambiguous. This CDR3 region has 14 residues. Trimming shortened V by 2 bases and J by 1 base, and 8 bases separated the two germline ends. CDR1 and CDR2 from the germline V gene are LGHNA and YNFKEQ. The CDR3 bases are TGTGCCAGCAGCCAAACCGTGAGTAACTATGGCTACACCTTC. Translating gives CASSQTVSNYGYTF.

Only one count was recorded for this clone. The chain couples TRBV6-5 to TRBJ2-7, with 7 bases fitting TRBD2. With 4 bases clipped from V and 3 bases from J, the junction kept 9 bases outside the gene matches. CDR1 is MNHEY, CDR2 SVGAGI, per germline. There are 15 residues in the CDR3. In DNA form, the CDR3 reads TGTGCCAGCAGTTCCCCGGCGGGGGTCGGCTACGAGCAGTACTTC. It is translated as CASSSPAGVGYEQYF.

The rearrangement uses TRBV2 and TRBJ2-1; D is perhaps TRBD1 (6 bases). Trimming removed 7 bases from V and 10 bases from J, with 20 bases in between. The CDR3 runs 14 residues. The germline V gene has CDR1 SNHLY and CDR2 FYNNEI. CDR3 DNA: TGTGCCAGCATTGGACAGTCTACTCAGGGCGAGCAGTTCTTC. Its translation: CASIGQSTQGEQFF.

The V gene is TRBV9, the J gene TRBJ2-5, with TRBD2 matching 8 bases. The CDR3 spans 15 residues. CDR1 and CDR2 (germline): SGDLS, YYNGEE. Trimming took 4 bases from V and 4 from J; bases not matched to a gene: 9. CDR3 residues: CASSPTSGLPETQYF. In nucleotides, the CDR3 is TGTGCCAGCAGCCCCACTAGCGGTCTCCCAGAGACCCAGTACTTC. The complete variable domain, with remaining parts taken from reference TRBV9 and TRBJ2-5, reads DSGVTQTPKHLITATGQRVTLRCSPRSGDLSVYWYQQSLDQGLQFLIQYYNGEERAKGNILERFSAQQFPDLHSELNLSSLELGDSALYFCASSPTSGLPETQYFGPGTRLLVL.

The gene calls are TRBV11-3 and TRBJ2-1; 7 bases line up with TRBD1. This CDR3 is built from 15 residues. J gave up 2 bases and V 5 bases, and 6 bases lay outside the gene matches. From germline, CDR1 is SGHNT and CDR2 YENEEA. CDR3: CASSPGGAPYNEQFF. The DNA for the CDR3 is TGTGCCAGCAGCCCAGGGGGAGCTCCCTACAATGAGCAGTTCTTC.

V is TRBV5-1 and J is TRBJ2-2, with 9 bases identical to TRBD2. The CDR3 covers 16 residues. V lost 0 bases and J lost 6; bases outside the gene matches: 6. Germline CDR1 and CDR2: SGHRS and YFSETQ. CDR3 DNA sequence: TGCGCCAGCAGCTTGGCCCCTAGCGGGACGGCCGGGGAGCTGTTTTTT. Residues: CASSLAPSGTAGELFF.

This clone was detected once. V usage is TRBV6-5 and J usage is TRBJ2-5; D possibly corresponds to TRBD1 (7 bases). Looked up from germline, CDR1 is MNHEY and CDR2 is SVGAGI. V was pared by 2 bases and J by 6 bases, with 16 bases between. CDR3 size: 15 residues. CDR3 region: CASSYVRQGGQTQYF. The DNA for the CDR3 is TGTGCCAGCAGTTACGTCCGACAGGGAGGACAGACCCAGTACTTC.

This clone was observed a few times. Other DNA sequences in this sample translate to the same CDR3. The chain has TRBV20-1 and TRBJ1-4; maybe TRBD1 (5 bases). This CDR3 has 11 residues. The V and J ends lost 6 bases and 7 bases respectively, with 9 bases between them. Per germline, CDR1 DFQATT and CDR2 SNEGSKA (reference sequence). The DNA for the CDR3 is TGCAGTGCCCCGAGGGGTGAAAAACTGTTTTTT. This codes for CSAPRGEKLFF.

Regarding this clone: Other nucleotide sequences from this sample produce the same CDR3. This chain uses TRBV4-1 with TRBJ2-6; D unresolved. Germline CDR1 reads MGHRA; CDR2 reads YSYEKL. The CDR3 consists of 14 residues. The ends were cut back, 3 bases at V and 0 bases at J, with 3 bases in the middle. CDR3 sequence: CASSHNSGANVLTF. CDR3 nucleotide sequence: TGCGCCAGCAGCCACAACTCTGGGGCCAACGTCCTGACTTTC.

The table lists this clone with a count of one. Within the sample, other DNA sequences also encode this same CDR3. This chain joins TRBV9 and TRBJ2-2, with D perhaps matching TRBD1 or TRBD2 (6 bases each). V dropped 0 bases and J dropped 5 bases, with 14 bases sitting between them. This CDR3 contains 16 residues. Germline values: CDR1 SGDLS, CDR2 YYNGEE. CDR3 DNA: TGTGCCAGCAGCGTAGCTGGGGGCAGCGGGACCGGGGAGCTGTTTTTT. Translating it yields CASSVAGGSGTGELFF.

The genes are TRBV5-1 and TRBJ2-5, with no clear D. The ends were cut back, 6 bases at V and 1 base at J, with 10 bases in the middle. The CDR3 runs 13 residues. Germline CDR1 and CDR2: SGHRS and YFSETQ. The CDR3: CASKAAIQETQYF. CDR3 nucleotide sequence: TGCGCCAGCAAGGCGGCGATCCAAGAGACCCAGTACTTC.

This clone was observed a single time. V and J are TRBV15 and TRBJ2-7; D is ambiguous. CDR1 LNHNV and CDR2 YYDKDF come from the germline V gene (reference sequence). V was clipped by 1 base and J by 1 base, with 8 bases between them. This CDR3 has 14 amino acids. The CDR3 spells CATSRGPLSYEQYF. The CDR3 nucleotides are TGTGCCACCAGCAGAGGTCCACTTTCCTACGAGCAGTACTTC.

V is TRBV18 and J is TRBJ2-1; D unresolved. Trimming removed 2 bases at V and 8 bases at J, with 10 bases between. Per germline, CDR1 KGHSH and CDR2 LQKENI. This CDR3 region has 13 residues. CDR3 sequence: CASSPDITDEQFF. For the CDR3, the DNA is TGTGCCAGCTCACCAGATATCACGGATGAGCAGTTCTTC.

The rearrangement links TRBV5-1 to TRBJ1-1; possibly TRBD1 for D (5 bases). The CDR3 spans 16 residues. CDR1 is SGHRS, CDR2 YFSETQ, per germline. V was shortened by 4 bases and J by 1 base, with 17 bases between the two germline ends. CDR3 protein: CASSVISGPPNTEAFF. The CDR3 DNA reads TGCGCCAGCAGCGTTATCTCGGGACCCCCGAACACTGAAGCTTTCTTT. Full variable domain (outside the CDR3, taken from reference TRBV5-1 and TRBJ1-1): KAGVTQTPRYLIKTRGQQVTLSCSPISGHRSVSWYQQTPGQGLQFLFEYFSETQRNKGNFPGRFSGRQFSNSRSEMNVSTLELGDSALYLCASSVISGPPNTEAFFGQGTRLTVV.